This T cell receptor (beta chain) was sequenced for a study of T cell clonotyping in hematopoietic cell transplantation. In the case of this clone: Its antigen is still unknown.

With 5 bases removed from V and 2 bases from J, the gap between germline ends came to 9 bases. CDR3 length equals 13 residues. The germline V gene has CDR1 LNHDA and CDR2 SQIVND (reference sequence). Overall study results and limits: Pathologically expanded recipient clonotypes increased progressively from day 30 to day 180 as diversity fell. No sorting was done, leaving CD4 and CD8 contributions mixed. At the given depth, recipient repertoires were over 97% de novo clonotypes.

The method was immunoSEQ multiplex PCR; TCRdb's version includes in-frame clones alone and lacks a portion of them. The table has several thousand clones, 60% to 80% seen once. This material consisted of peripheral blood mononuclear cells, taken 180 days after allogeneic stem cell transplant. This sequence was found in a female patient in her 50s who had an allogeneic stem cell transplant from a related donor, so the T cells may come from the graft donor. Some clones in this sample may be carry-over from other donors' samples. This chain connects TRBV19 to TRBJ2-5; the D gene is possibly TRBD1 (5 bases). The chain's CDR3 is CASSAPGQETQYF. CDR3 in DNA: TGTGCCAGTAGTGCTCCAGGGCAAGAGACCCAGTACTTC.